The clone carrying this TCR beta chain is a singleton in its sample. Its matching antigen is unknown. This sample is part of a study of long-term antiretroviral therapy in people with HIV. The overall study: Earliest sampling preceded the 2015 immediate-ART recommendation by about a decade.

CDR3 length: 15 amino acids. J gave up 2 bases and V 3 bases, and 6 bases lay outside the gene matches. Germline CDR1 SGHRS, CDR2 YFSETQ. Whole-study findings and limits: Clonal populations expanded prior to ART predominated within the repertoire at all time points. Repertoires with HIV possessed tighter CDR3 length spans than those of controls.

Version v3.0 of the immunoSEQ assay ran at survey level. Per sample, sequencing targeted roughly 40,000-55,000 T-cell genomes. TCRdb's table, derived via immunoSEQ multiplex PCR, lists solely in-frame clones and lacks some. The sample holds about 44,000 clones; around 96% are singletons and the top ten take 2.5% to 3%. The sample in question was unsorted PBMCs, obtained 3.7 years after starting antiretroviral therapy. The TCR sequence derives from a woman in her forties or fifties with HIV. This chain links TRBV5-1 with TRBJ2-7; 9 nucleotides line up with TRBD1. Here the CDR3 DNA reads TGCGCCAGCAGCTCCGGGACAGGGTCCCCCTACGAGCAGTACTTC. Protein sequence: CASSSGTGSPYEQYF.